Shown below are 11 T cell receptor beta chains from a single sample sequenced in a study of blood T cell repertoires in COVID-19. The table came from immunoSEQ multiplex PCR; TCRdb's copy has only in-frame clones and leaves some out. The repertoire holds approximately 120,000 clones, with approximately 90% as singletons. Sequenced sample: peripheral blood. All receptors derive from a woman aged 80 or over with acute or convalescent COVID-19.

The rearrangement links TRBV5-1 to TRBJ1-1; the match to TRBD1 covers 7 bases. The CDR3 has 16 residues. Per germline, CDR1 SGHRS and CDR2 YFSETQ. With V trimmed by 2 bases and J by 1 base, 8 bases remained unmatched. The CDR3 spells CASSLRPTGPNTEAFF. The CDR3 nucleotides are TGCGCCAGCAGCTTACGACCGACAGGGCCGAACACTGAAGCTTTCTTT.

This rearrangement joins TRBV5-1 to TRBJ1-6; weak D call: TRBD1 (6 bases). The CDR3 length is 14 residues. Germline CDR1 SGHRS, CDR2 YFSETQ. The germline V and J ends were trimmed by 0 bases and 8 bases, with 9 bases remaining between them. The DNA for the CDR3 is TGCGCCAGCAGCTTGGGAGGGGGGGATTCACCCCTCCACTTT. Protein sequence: CASSLGGGDSPLHF.

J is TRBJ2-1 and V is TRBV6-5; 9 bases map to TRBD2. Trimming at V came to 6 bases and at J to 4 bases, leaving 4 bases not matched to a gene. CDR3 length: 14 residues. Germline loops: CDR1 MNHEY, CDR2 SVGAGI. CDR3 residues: CASSLAGAYNEQFF. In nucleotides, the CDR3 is TGTGCCAGCAGCTTAGCGGGGGCATACAATGAGCAGTTCTTC.

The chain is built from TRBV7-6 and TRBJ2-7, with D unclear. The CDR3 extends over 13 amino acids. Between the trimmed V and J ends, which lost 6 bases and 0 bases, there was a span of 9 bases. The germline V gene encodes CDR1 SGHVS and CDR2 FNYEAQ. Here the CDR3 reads CASRLTSSYEQYF. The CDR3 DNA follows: TGTGCCAGCAGGCTCACGAGCTCCTACGAGCAGTACTTC.

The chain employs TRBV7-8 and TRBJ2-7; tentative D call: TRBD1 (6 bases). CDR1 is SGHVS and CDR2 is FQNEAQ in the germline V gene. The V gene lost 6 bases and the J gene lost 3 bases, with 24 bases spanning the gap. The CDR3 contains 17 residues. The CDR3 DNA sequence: TGTGCCAGCAGGGCTGCTACAGGGCCACGGGATCTCTACGAGCAGTACTTC. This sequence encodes CASRAATGPRDLYEQYF.

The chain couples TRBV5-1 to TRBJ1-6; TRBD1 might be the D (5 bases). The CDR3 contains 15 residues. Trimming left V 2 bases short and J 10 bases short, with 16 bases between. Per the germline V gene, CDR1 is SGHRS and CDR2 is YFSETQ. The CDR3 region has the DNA TGCGCCAGCAGCTTAGGACAATTAAGTGCCTCACCCCTCCACTTT. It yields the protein CASSLGQLSASPLHF.

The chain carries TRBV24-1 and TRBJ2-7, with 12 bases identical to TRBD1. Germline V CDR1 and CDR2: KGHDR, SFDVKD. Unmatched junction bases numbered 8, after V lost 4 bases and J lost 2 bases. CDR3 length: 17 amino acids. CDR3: CATSDGDRGLSPYEQYF. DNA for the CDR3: TGTGCCACCAGTGACGGGGACAGGGGGCTAAGTCCCTACGAGCAGTACTTC.

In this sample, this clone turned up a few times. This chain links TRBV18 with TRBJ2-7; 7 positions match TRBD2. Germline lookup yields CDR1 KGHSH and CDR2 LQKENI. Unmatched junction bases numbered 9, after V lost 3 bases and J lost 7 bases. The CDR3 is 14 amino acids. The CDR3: CASSPPGGAWEQYF. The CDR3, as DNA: TGTGCCAGCTCACCCCCGGGGGGAGCCTGGGAGCAGTACTTC.

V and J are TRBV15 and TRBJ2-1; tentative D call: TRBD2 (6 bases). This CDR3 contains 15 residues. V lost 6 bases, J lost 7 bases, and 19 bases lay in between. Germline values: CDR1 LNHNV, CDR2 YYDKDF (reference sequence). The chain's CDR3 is CATRAGKQTGNEQFF. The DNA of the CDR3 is TGTGCCACCAGGGCGGGGAAACAAACTGGGAATGAGCAGTTCTTC. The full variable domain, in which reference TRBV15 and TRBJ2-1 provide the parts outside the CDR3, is DAMVIQNPRYQVTQFGKPVTLSCSQTLNHNVMYWYQQKSSQAPKLLFHYYDKDFNNEADTPDNFQSRRPNTSFCFLDIRSPGLGDTAMYLCATRAGKQTGNEQFFGPGTRLTVL.

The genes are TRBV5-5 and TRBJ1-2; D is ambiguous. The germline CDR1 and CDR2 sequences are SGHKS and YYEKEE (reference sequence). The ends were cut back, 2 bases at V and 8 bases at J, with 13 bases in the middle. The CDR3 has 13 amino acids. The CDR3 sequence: CASSFSPGEGYTF. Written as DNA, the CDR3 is TGTGCCAGCAGCTTTAGCCCCGGAGAAGGCTACACCTTC.

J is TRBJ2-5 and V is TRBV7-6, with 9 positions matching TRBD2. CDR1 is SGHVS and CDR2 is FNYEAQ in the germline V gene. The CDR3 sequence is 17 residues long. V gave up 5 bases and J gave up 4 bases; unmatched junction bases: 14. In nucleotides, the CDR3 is TGTGCCAGCAGCCGAGCGAGCGGGGGGTTCGAGAGAGAGACCCAGTACTTC. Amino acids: CASSRASGGFERETQYF.